These 22 T cell receptor beta chains were all obtained from the same sample, sequenced in a study of blood T cell repertoires in COVID-19. Sequenced by immunoSEQ multiplex PCR; TCRdb stores in-frame clones only, minus some. The data hold about 170,000 clones, with 80% to 90% observed a single time. Sequenced: peripheral blood. These receptors were collected from a middle-aged man who had recovered from COVID-19.

Only one count was recorded for this clone. The chain carries TRBV5-1 and TRBJ1-1; maybe TRBD1 (5 bases). The germline CDR1 and CDR2 sequences are SGHRS and YFSETQ. The CDR3 has 15 residues. The V and J ends lost 1 base and 4 bases respectively, with 14 bases between them. The CDR3 DNA reads TGCGCCAGCAGCTTGAGTGGGACTGGGACCACTGAAGCTTTCTTT. Translated: CASSLSGTGTTEAFF.

The CDR3 sequence: CASSFGTGSEAFF. CDR3 nucleotide sequence: TGTGCCAGCAGCTTTGGGACAGGGAGTGAAGCTTTCTTT. The chain carries TRBV11-3 and TRBJ1-1, with 9 nucleotides matching TRBD1. Germline values: CDR1 SGHNT, CDR2 YENEEA. This CDR3 spans 13 amino acids. Unmatched junction bases numbered 3, after V lost 3 bases and J lost 7 bases.

The table lists this clone with a few counts. The rearrangement uses TRBV19 and TRBJ2-2; 8 bases agree with TRBD1. The germline V gene encodes CDR1 LNHDA and CDR2 SQIVND (reference sequence). V lost 7 bases and J lost 4; bases outside the gene matches: 8. The CDR3 runs to 15 residues. The CDR3 sequence is CASMLQGAGTGELFF. The CDR3 nucleotides are TGTGCCAGTATGCTCCAGGGGGCGGGCACCGGGGAGCTGTTTTTT.

The rearrangement uses TRBV27 and TRBJ2-3; 14 bases fit TRBD2. Germline V CDR1 and CDR2: MNHEY, SMNVEV (reference sequence). V trimming: 4 bases; J trimming: 3 bases; junction bases outside the gene matches: 18. The CDR3 sequence is 21 residues long. The CDR3 reads CASSSLGLAGAIGGFTDTQYF. CDR3 sequence (DNA): TGTGCCAGCAGTTCCCTGGGACTAGCGGGAGCTATAGGGGGTTTTACAGATACGCAGTATTTT.

V is TRBV6-2 or TRBV6-3 and J is TRBJ2-3; D is unclear. The CDR3 spans 16 residues. Trimming cost V 5 bases and J 0 bases, with 15 bases left between them. The V gene's germline CDR1 is MNHEY and CDR2 SVGEGT. This chain's CDR3 is CASSTPGEPSTDTQYF. The CDR3 bases are TGTGCCAGCAGTACCCCAGGCGAACCTAGCACAGATACGCAGTATTTT.

V is TRBV12-5 and J is TRBJ1-5; 8 bases are a match to TRBD1. The CDR3 extends over 16 amino acids. J gave up 1 base and V 2 bases, and 4 bases lay outside the gene matches. CDR1 LGHNT and CDR2 FRNRAP come from the germline V gene. DNA for the CDR3: TGTGCTAGTGGTTTGCCGGGGACAGGAAGCAATCAGCCCCAGCATTTT. Its translation is CASGLPGTGSNQPQHF.

A single count supports this clone. This rearrangement joins TRBV6-5 to TRBJ2-1, with 10 bases identical to TRBD2. V trimming: 10 bases; J trimming: 6 bases; junction bases outside the gene matches: 3. CDR3 length equals 12 residues. The germline V gene has CDR1 MNHEY and CDR2 SVGAGI. The CDR3 protein is CAIRLAGNEQFF. DNA of the CDR3: TGTGCCATCAGACTAGCGGGCAATGAGCAGTTCTTC.

Comment on this clone: Different DNA sequences within this sample yield the same CDR3. This chain links TRBV30 with TRBJ2-7; possibly TRBD1 for D (6 bases). In germline, CDR1 is GTSNPN, CDR2 SVGIG (reference sequence). With 3 bases removed from V and 5 bases from J, the gap between germline ends came to 8 bases. There are 11 residues in the CDR3. The DNA of the CDR3 is TGTGCCTGGAGCCACAGGGACGAGCAGTACTTC. Encoded protein: CAWSHRDEQYF.

V and J are TRBV28 and TRBJ1-2, with D perhaps TRBD1 (6 bases). Germline V CDR1 and CDR2: MDHEN, SYDVKM. V lost 4 bases and J lost 5, with 14 bases in between. CDR3 length: 14 amino acids. This CDR3 is CASSSPPGEYGYTF. The CDR3, as DNA: TGTGCCAGCAGTTCACCCCCAGGGGAGTATGGCTACACCTTC.

The genes are TRBV9 and TRBJ1-6; TRBD1 might be the D (5 bases). Per germline, CDR1 SGDLS and CDR2 YYNGEE. The length of the CDR3 is 13 residues. V gave up 3 bases and J gave up 8 bases, with 9 bases separating them. The CDR3 nucleotides are TGTGCCAGCAGCGCCGGGACTCATTCACCCCTCCACTTT. This sequence encodes CASSAGTHSPLHF. The whole variable domain, remainder taken from reference TRBV9 and TRBJ1-6, is DSGVTQTPKHLITATGQRVTLRCSPRSGDLSVYWYQQSLDQGLQFLIQYYNGEERAKGNILERFSAQQFPDLHSELNLSSLELGDSALYFCASSAGTHSPLHFGNGTRLTVT.

The rearrangement uses TRBV21-1 and TRBJ2-3; no DNA check was done on the table's D call, TRBD1. TRBV21-1 is deemed a pseudogene. This CDR3 contains 21 residues. CDR3 nucleotide sequence: TGTGCCAACCCAATAACAGGGGGGGGCCAGTGGACCGAAAGAATGGAAGATACGCAGTATTTT. Residues: CANPITGGGQWTERMEDTQYF.

CDR3 in DNA: TGTGCCAGCAGCTTACTTCAAGAGACCCAGTACTTC. As protein: CASSLLQETQYF. The chain is built from TRBV7-8 and TRBJ2-5, with no clear D. V dropped 2 bases and J dropped 2 bases, with 3 bases sitting between them. This CDR3 comprises 12 residues. CDR1 is SGHVS and CDR2 is FQNEAQ in the germline V gene.

V gene TRBV2 combines with J gene TRBJ2-7, with TRBD1 matching over 9 bases. The CDR3 has 16 residues. CDR1 SNHLY and CDR2 FYNNEI come from the germline V gene. With V trimmed by 7 bases and J by 4 bases, 14 bases remained unmatched. The CDR3 loop reads CASTDGGRDRVYEQYF. The CDR3 coding sequence is TGTGCCAGCACCGACGGGGGCCGGGACAGGGTTTACGAGCAGTACTTC.

This clone was detected only once. The V gene is TRBV11-1, the J gene TRBJ2-3; TRBD1 aligns across 8 bases. Germline V gene data show CDR1 as SGHAT and CDR2 as FQDESV (reference sequence). The CDR3 is made up of 15 amino acids. The V and J ends lost 6 bases and 3 bases, in that order; junction bases with no gene match: 8. Here the CDR3 reads CASSRQGLRTDTQYF. Here the CDR3 DNA reads TGTGCCAGCAGTCGACAGGGGCTCCGTACAGATACGCAGTATTTT.

The rearrangement uses TRBV7-9 and TRBJ1-2; D remains ambiguous. CDR1 is SEHNR, CDR2 FQNEAQ, per germline (reference sequence). The CDR3 is 17 amino acids. V was shortened by 3 bases and J by 4 bases, with 21 bases between the two germline ends. The CDR3 is CASSFHATYTRGYGYTF. The DNA of the CDR3 is TGTGCCAGCAGCTTTCATGCAACATACACCCGAGGCTATGGCTACACCTTC.

This clone was recorded once. The chain employs TRBV4-3 and TRBJ1-2, with 7 bases identical to TRBD1. Germline CDR1 and CDR2: LGHNA and YSLEER. There are 18 residues in the CDR3. V dropped 0 bases and J dropped 2; count of bases not matched to a gene: 12. In DNA form, the CDR3 reads TGCGCCAGCAGCCAAGATGAGGTGGTTGGAGGGGGCAACTATGGCTACACCTTC. This sequence encodes CASSQDEVVGGGNYGYTF.

This clone appeared a single time. The genes are TRBV29-1 and TRBJ2-7; TRBD2 is a possible D gene (6 bases). The CDR3 totals 12 residues. V was clipped by 7 bases and J by 7 bases, with 17 bases between them. Per germline, CDR1 SQVTM and CDR2 ANQGSEA. Here the CDR3 reads CSALTGAGEQYF. As DNA, the CDR3 is TGCAGCGCATTGACTGGTGCGGGAGAGCAGTACTTC.

The chain joins TRBV19 to TRBJ1-1, with 8 nucleotides matching TRBD1. The CDR3 runs to 14 residues. V was pared by 5 bases and J by 2 bases, with 4 bases of the junction left unmatched. Germline-derived CDR1 and CDR2 are LNHDA and SQIVND (reference sequence). The CDR3 nucleotides read TGTGCCAGTAGTTGGACAGGGCGAAACACTGAAGCTTTCTTT. Translation: CASSWTGRNTEAFF.

The chain has TRBV6-1 and TRBJ1-2; tentative D call: TRBD1 (5 bases). Germline V gene sequence: CDR1 MNHNS, CDR2 SASEGT. Trimming pared 1 base from V and 6 bases from J, leaving 15 bases between. This CDR3 contains 15 residues. CDR3 bases: TGTGCCAGCAGTGAAGGAGTAAGTGGGACTAATGGCTACACCTTC. Its translation: CASSEGVSGTNGYTF.

The rearrangement uses TRBV5-6 and TRBJ1-5, with TRBD1 identical over 8 bases. CDR1 and CDR2 from the germline V gene are SGHDT and YYEEEE. This CDR3 comprises 15 residues. J lost 3 bases, V lost 0 bases, and 2 bases had no gene match. The CDR3 sequence: CASSLGDRNNQPQHF. DNA of the CDR3: TGTGCCAGCAGCTTGGGGGACAGGAACAATCAGCCCCAGCATTTT.

This clone has just one count. The chain is built from TRBV6-5 and TRBJ2-1, with D tentatively TRBD1 (6 bases). Germline CDR1 reads MNHEY; CDR2 reads SVGAGI. V lost 4 bases to trimming and J lost 11 bases, with 9 bases between them. CDR3 length: 11 amino acids. CDR3 amino acids: CASSSGTKQFF. DNA for the CDR3: TGTGCCAGCAGTTCCGGGACAAAGCAGTTCTTC.

This chain links TRBV28 with TRBJ2-1, with D possibly matching TRBD2 (6 bases). The germline V gene encodes CDR1 MDHEN and CDR2 SYDVKM. Trimming stripped 7 bases from V and 10 bases from J, with 20 bases between. This CDR3 comprises 14 residues. In nucleotides, the CDR3 is TGTGCCAGCATAGGCGGGACGACCGTTCAGGAGCAGTTCTTC. Translating gives CASIGGTTVQEQFF. The full variable domain, completed using reference TRBV28 and TRBJ2-1, is DVKVTQSSRYLVKRTGEKVFLECVQDMDHENMFWYRQDPGLGLRLIYFSYDVKMKEKGDIPEGYSVSREKKERFSLILESASTNQTSMYLCASIGGTTVQEQFFGPGTRLTVL.